The 3 T cell receptor beta chains reported below all come from one sample, sequenced in a study of a mutant IDH1 vaccine in newly diagnosed glioma. Using immunoSEQ multiplex PCR, the repertoire was profiled, and TCRdb retains in-frame clones only, with some absent. The sample lists tens of thousands of clones, roughly 82% occurring once. As for time point: week 5, during vaccination. A 20-mer mutant IDH1 peptide at 300 ug was injected subcutaneously with topical imiquimod. Antigens for these TCRs are unknown. The specimen comprised PBMCs, sampled from a glioma patient whose treatment included an IDH1 peptide vaccine. These TCRs come from a woman aged 18-35 years with glioma. Some clones in this sample may be carry-over from other donors' samples.

J is TRBJ2-5 and V is TRBV9; 8 bases are a match to TRBD1. CDR3 size: 15 residues. The V gene end was trimmed by 0 bases and the J gene end by 6 bases; junction bases not matched to a gene: 7. Germline V gene data show CDR1 as SGDLS and CDR2 as YYNGEE. This CDR3 is CASSVGTGQGQTQYF. Here the CDR3 DNA reads TGTGCCAGCAGCGTAGGGACAGGACAGGGCCAGACCCAGTACTTC.

The genes are TRBV5-1 and TRBJ2-1; a weak D match, TRBD2 (5 bases). This CDR3 region has 16 residues. CDR1 is SGHRS and CDR2 is YFSETQ in the germline V gene. V shed 4 bases and J shed 4 bases, with 18 bases lying between them. CDR3 residues: CASSISGLTTYNEQFF. CDR3 sequence (DNA): TGCGCCAGCAGCATATCGGGGTTGACTACTTACAATGAGCAGTTCTTC.

This clone was counted between two and nine times. CDR3 nucleotides: TGTGCCAGCGGGACTGACGGGACAGGGGGTGGCTACACCTTC. Translation: CASGTDGTGGGYTF. The rearrangement joins TRBV6-5 to TRBJ1-2; 11 nucleotides agree with TRBD1. CDR3 length: 14 amino acids. Germline CDR1 and CDR2: MNHEY and SVGAGI. The ends lost 8 bases at V and 7 bases at J; junction bases unmatched: 9.